This T cell receptor (beta chain) was obtained from a study of cytomegalovirus exposure and HLA in healthy donors (dated by TCRdb to the late 2010s). For the study in its entirety: An earlier analysis of approximately 640 of the donors reported 250 to 300 Gb of sequence data and around 120 million unique TCR beta sequences from about 179 million T cells. Roughly 310 gigabases of sequencing data and around 87 million unique TCR sequences were included in an early release covering over 600 HLA-typed donors. The genetic ancestry cluster associated with self-reported Caucasian donors included 80% to 90% of the roughly 380 genotyped donors. The study aimed to test whether cataloging public T cell receptors could reveal signatures of past pathogen exposure. The study profiled the T cell repertoires of fewer than 850 subjects by immunosequencing and related them to cytomegalovirus serostatus. Along with the approximately 650-subject first cohort, a separate validation cohort of 120 different subjects was used. The study combined high-throughput TCR immunosequencing, statistical association of individual TCRs with disease status, and machine learning to predict cytomegalovirus infection status. In a later analysis, previously published TCR beta repertoires from 550 to 700 donors were re-analyzed and high-resolution HLA genotyping was added so that TCR occurrence patterns could be studied. The later analysis used no new phenotypic data to find candidate immune exposures, relying instead on TCR beta sequences and their occurrence across donors. In an earlier analysis of roughly 600 of the donors, high-throughput TCR beta sequencing was used to judge whether each TCR beta V gene segment behaved as functional or pseudogenic. Donor age, sex, ethnicity and CMV serostatus were compiled together with the repertoire data. Genome-wide SNP genotypes for about 60% of the roughly 670 donors were used in a later genetic analysis, which treated that subset as a discovery cohort. All discovery cohort repertoires had been generated using a single sequencing platform. Both class I and class II loci were covered by HLA typing, at four-digit resolution. The number of typed donors differed by locus: roughly 629-630 for A, B, C, DRB1 and DQB1; some 540 for DQA1; fewer than 610 for DPA1; and about 470 for DPB1. Roughly 5 DR-DQ haplotypes were treated as single units for association and clustering because of strong linkage in the cohort. Among several hundred genotyped donors of the cohort, an average of around 250,000 unique TCR beta nucleotide sequences was sequenced per donor, of which about 20% were non-productive. General conclusions and limits of the study: Most TCR sequences were seen in very few donors, while some public TCRs were found in many individuals. In this cohort, only TCR beta chains were sequenced, and detectable features were limited by the absence of alpha or paired-chain data. V-gene and J-gene trimming of TCR beta chains was associated with a missense DCLRE1C variant in a later genetic analysis, and the association was replicated in an independent cohort. The authors suggested that the approach could potentially be generalized to other disease states and immunological phenotypes. Because counts were too low, around 18 rarely observed V segments, including chromosome 9 orphons, were left out of the earlier analysis of roughly 600 of the donors. Some IMGT-functional V segments, including TRBV6-2 and TRBV6-3, could not be distinguished by the 87-base-pair reads and were therefore excluded. When HLA alleles, especially DR and DQ, strongly co-occurred, attributing TCR associations to individual alleles was difficult. According to a later genetic analysis, donors in an Asian-associated ancestry cluster had fewer N-insertions in productive TCRs than the approximately 650-donor mean. For the cohort, immune exposure information was limited to CMV serostatus. A later analysis found that TCR association rates varied across HLA loci, with DRB1 alleles showing the most associated TCRs and HLA-C alleles the fewest. In a later analysis, 16,951 TCR beta sequences were associated with specific HLA alleles at a false discovery rate of 0.05. Because some donors lacked HLA typing at each locus, the association tests relied only on the typed subset. Sequencing depth was assumed to be roughly uniform across donors in the presence/absence analyses, though that assumption may not hold. A further reported finding was that TCR beta sequences accurately predicted the HLA-A and HLA-B alleles for most subjects in the first cohort. In a later analysis, HLA-associated TCR beta chains showed more clonal expansion and lower generation probabilities than non-associated chains that were equally common. In vitro tests confirmed that a few of the cytomegalovirus-associated TCR beta chains recognize cytomegalovirus antigens. In a later analysis, most CMV-associated TCR beta chains were found to appear HLA-restricted, with HLA associations seemingly driven largely by CMV exposure. In an earlier analysis of approximately 600 of the donors, most TCR beta V segments were observed in productive rearrangements about 90% or about 30% of the time, broadly matching IMGT annotations. Linkage disequilibrium might explain the correlated functional status among segregating V segments, but an unknown experimental factor could not be excluded. A cluster of highly shared sequence variants was judged likely to represent a technical artifact of the sequencing pipeline. In the study, around 150 TCR beta chains were listed as associated with cytomegalovirus. The classifier was reported to diagnose cytomegalovirus status with high specificity and sensitivity in both the original cohort and the validation cohort. According to a later analysis, parvovirus B19, influenza, CMV and Epstein-Barr virus appeared linked to several top co-occurrence clusters.

The CDR3 numbers 11 residues from cysteine through phenylalanine. Just the 33-base CDR3 DNA is kept, in frame starting at base 1. The germline V gene (reference sequence) specifies DFQATT as CDR1 and SNEGSKA as CDR2. V is pared back by 4 bases and J by 4 bases, with 7 bases lying between the germline termini. In total, approximately 690 healthy bone marrow donors made up the cohort. All cohort members were sampled while nominally healthy, although unrecorded immune exposures were likely present. The donor tested CMV seronegative, placing the donor among the roughly 340 seronegative members of the cohort. Each donor provided a peripheral blood sample, and peripheral blood mononuclear cells were used for TCR beta sequencing. The Qiagen DNeasy Blood Extraction Kit was used to extract genomic DNA from the blood cell samples. Library construction relied on the immunoSEQ multiplex PCR assay. A mixture of 60 forward primers for TCR Vbeta segments and 13 reverse primers for TCR Jbeta segments was used in the multiplex PCR. Amplification of the CDR3 region of rearranged TCR beta genes was performed with a multiplex PCR assay on genomic DNA. The amplified TCR beta libraries were sequenced on the Illumina HiSeq System as 87-base-pair reads. The study's own analysis went as follows. A later analysis tallied about 77 million unique TCR beta chains across the approximately 670 repertoires, and about 10 million of those chains were shared by two or more donors. A nearest-neighbor algorithm error-corrected the raw reads and collapsed the reads into unique sequences, merging closely related sequences to remove PCR and sequencing errors. V, D and J gene segments were assigned by aligning CDR3 sequences to IMGT reference sequences. Each retained sequence needed at least a six-nucleotide match to both a V gene segment and a J gene segment. A rearrangement counted as productive if the CDR3 had no stop codons and remained in frame with V and J, and every other rearrangement counted as non-productive. CDR3 was defined by IMGT convention, running from the second conserved V-encoded cysteine to the conserved J-encoded phenylalanine. The earlier analysis of about 560 of the donors excluded any sequence lacking an unambiguous match to a single V gene segment. An earlier analysis of fewer than 750 of the donors classified V segments as functional when productive rearrangements were above 56.7% and as segregating when the standard deviation between donors was above 5%. A statistical classification framework was developed to diagnose cytomegalovirus status using the catalog of TCR beta chain sequences. In a later analysis, V and J genes were assigned by comparing TCR nucleotide sequences against IMGT/GENE-DB human TR gene sequences. A later analysis assigned CDR3 sequences and most-parsimonious VDJ recombination scenarios with the TCRdist pipeline. In a later analysis, every TCR beta chain was defined by the combination of its CDR3 amino acid sequence and its V-gene family, and reads without a unique V-gene family were dropped. A later analysis removed 500 to 600 highly shared, low-generation-probability nucleotide sequences to deal with suspected cross-contamination and a sequencing artifact. A later analysis calculated a clonal expansion index for each public chain from normalized within-repertoire ranks of inferred template counts. Generation probabilities in a later analysis came from a VDJ recombination model fitted to out-of-frame rearrangements, and those results were checked against IGoR. Hypergeometric tests were used in a later analysis to score TCR-TCR, TCR-HLA and TCR-CMV co-occurrence, with a repertoire-size bias correction applied to the TCR pairs. To estimate false discovery rates, a later analysis permuted the HLA or CMV assignments 20 times. In a later analysis, co-occurring TCRs were grouped using DBSCAN, and TCRdist sequence similarity was added for clustering within HLA-allele-positive subsets. Repertoires with fewer than 30,000 or more than 120,000 public chains were left out of co-occurrence clustering, as were a handful of repertoires with anomalous nucleotide sharing. TCRdb's version of the immuneACCESS table is confined to in-frame rearrangements and falls short of the full clone set. An unresolved V gene accounts for under half of the shortfall where checked; the remainder is of unknown origin. V, J and clone size are taken as reported in that table, and D and trimming were inferred from the DNA itself. The sample yields over 150,000 clones; 60% to 85% were counted once. Around 3% of the sample is in the top ten clones.

Turning to this clone: Its antigen is currently not known. Base qualities are not at hand, and no much larger clone is one base apart.

Sequencing was carried out using PBMCs. The receptor was derived from a male donor in good health and CMV-seronegative. The chain employs TRBV20-1 and TRBJ2-5; tentative D gene TRBD2, with 5 bases matching. The DNA reads TGCAGTGCTATTCGGGGAGAGACCCAGTACTTC. This translates into CSAIRGETQYF.